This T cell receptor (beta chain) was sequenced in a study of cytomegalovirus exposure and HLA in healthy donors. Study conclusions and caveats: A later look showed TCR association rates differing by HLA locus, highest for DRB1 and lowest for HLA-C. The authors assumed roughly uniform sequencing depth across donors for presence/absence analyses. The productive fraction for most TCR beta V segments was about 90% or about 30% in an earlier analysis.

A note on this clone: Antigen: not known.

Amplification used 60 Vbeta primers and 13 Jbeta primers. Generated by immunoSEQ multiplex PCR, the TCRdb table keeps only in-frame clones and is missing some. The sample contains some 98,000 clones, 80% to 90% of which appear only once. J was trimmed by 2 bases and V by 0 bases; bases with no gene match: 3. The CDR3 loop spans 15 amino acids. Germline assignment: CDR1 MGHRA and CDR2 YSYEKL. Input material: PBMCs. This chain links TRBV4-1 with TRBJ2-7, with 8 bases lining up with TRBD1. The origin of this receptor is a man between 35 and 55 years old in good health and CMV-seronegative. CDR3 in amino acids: CASSQEGTGTYEQYF. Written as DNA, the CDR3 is TGCGCCAGCAGCCAAGAAGGGACAGGCACCTACGAGCAGTACTTC.